Sequencing of this TCR beta chain was carried out in a study of early T cells in non-severe SARS-CoV-2 infection. The V end was cut by 4 bases, the J end by 8 bases, with 14 bases between. Germline assignment: CDR1 MNHEY and CDR2 SMNVEV (reference sequence). CDR3 length: 13 residues. TCRdb called the 5' RACE reads again in MiXCR, with one record for every CDR3 protein. The sample contains 20,000 to 25,000 distinct CDR3 sequences, about 4% of which appear only once. This clonotype has at least ten counts. This TCR was sampled from an adult who was a healthcare worker with PCR-confirmed SARS-CoV-2 infection or an uninfected control (not recorded which). This chain joins TRBV27 and TRBJ1-2; possibly TRBD1 for D (5 bases). The material sequenced was whole blood. CDR3 nucleotide sequence: TGTGCCAGCAGTTCTCAGGGATCGGGCGGCTACACCTTC. It is translated as CASSSQGSGGYTF.